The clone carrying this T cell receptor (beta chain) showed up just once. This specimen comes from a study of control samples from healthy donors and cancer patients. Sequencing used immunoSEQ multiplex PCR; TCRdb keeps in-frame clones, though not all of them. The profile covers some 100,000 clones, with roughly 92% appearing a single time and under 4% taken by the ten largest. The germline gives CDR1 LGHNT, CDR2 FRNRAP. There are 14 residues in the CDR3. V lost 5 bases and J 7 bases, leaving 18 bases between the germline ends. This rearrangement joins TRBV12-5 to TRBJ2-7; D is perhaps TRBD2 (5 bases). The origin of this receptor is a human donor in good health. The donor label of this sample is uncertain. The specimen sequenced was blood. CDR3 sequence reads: CASGSWTGGREQYF. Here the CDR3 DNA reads TGTGCTAGTGGTAGCTGGACTGGCGGTAGGGAGCAGTACTTC.